This T cell receptor beta chain was retrieved from a study of T cell repertoires in cytomegalovirus infection. About the study: Both a matching HLA type and CMV infection were indicated by public TCR beta signatures.

This clonotype has only a few counts. Antigen: not known. The CDR3 loop spans 14 amino acids. CDR1 SEHNR and CDR2 FQNEAQ come from the germline V gene (reference sequence). Trimming removed 2 bases at V and 6 bases at J, with 12 bases between. One entry per CDR3 protein, called by TCRdb with MiXCR from the reads. The sample holds roughly 500,000 distinct CDR3 sequences, under 45% seen once. Specimen: cultured PBMCs, collected from culture after CMV antigen stimulation. This receptor was obtained from a human donor in good health (CMV status not recorded). Some clones in this sample may be carry-over from other donors' samples. The V gene is TRBV7-9, the J gene TRBJ2-3; no reliable D call. The CDR3 DNA follows: TGTGCCAGCAGCTTACAATCCGTAGGGGATACGCAGTATTTT. As protein: CASSLQSVGDTQYF. The full variable domain, its missing parts supplied by reference TRBV7-9 and TRBJ2-3, is DTGVSQNPRHKITKRGQNVTFRCDPISEHNRLYWYRQTLGQGPEFLTYFQNEAQLEKSRLLSDRFSAERPKGSFSTLEIQRTEQGDSAMYLCASSLQSVGDTQYFGPGTRLTVL.